Sequencing of this T cell receptor beta chain was carried out in a study of persistence of HIV-infected CD4 T cells. Sequencing used immunoSEQ version 4 in survey mode. Sequencing used immunoSEQ multiplex PCR; TCRdb keeps in-frame clones, though not all of them. Of 40,000 to 55,000 clones listed, 90% are singletons. Anti-CD3/anti-CD28 beads served as a nonspecific positive control stimulus. CD4+ T cells upregulating both CD40 ligand and CD69 were sorted as responding cells. Plasma HIV-1 RNA stayed below 50 copies/mL for at least 4 years. Stimulated PBMCs had first been depleted of CD8+ T cells. CDR3 length: 15 residues. The V end was cut by 5 bases, the J end by 8 bases, with 19 bases between. Germline values: CDR1 SGHAT, CDR2 FQNNGV. On this clone itself: Its antigen is as yet unknown.

Findings and caveats of the study: TCR analyses could not target the rare provirus-carrying CMV-responding cells.

The source was CD4+ T cells sorted from PBMCs after 18-hour stimulation, collected from a patient who received antiretroviral therapy. The source is an adult woman with HIV who was CMV-seropositive. V usage is TRBV11-2 and J usage is TRBJ2-1, with D perhaps assigned TRBD1 or TRBD2 (5 bases each). CDR3 in amino acids: CASSHPPQGVDEQFF. CDR3 nucleotide sequence: TGTGCCAGCAGCCACCCACCTCAGGGAGTCGATGAGCAGTTCTTC.